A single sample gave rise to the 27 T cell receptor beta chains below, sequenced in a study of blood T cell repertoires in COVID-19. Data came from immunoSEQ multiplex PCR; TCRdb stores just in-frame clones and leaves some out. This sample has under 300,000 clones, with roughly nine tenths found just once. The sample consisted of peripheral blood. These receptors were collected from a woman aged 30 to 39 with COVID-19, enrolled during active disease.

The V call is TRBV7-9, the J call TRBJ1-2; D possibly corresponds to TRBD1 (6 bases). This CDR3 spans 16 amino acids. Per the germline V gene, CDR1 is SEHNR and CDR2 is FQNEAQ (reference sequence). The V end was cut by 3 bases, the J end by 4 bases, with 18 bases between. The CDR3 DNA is TGTGCCAGCAGCTTGGATTACTCGGGACATATCTATGGCTACACCTTC. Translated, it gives CASSLDYSGHIYGYTF.

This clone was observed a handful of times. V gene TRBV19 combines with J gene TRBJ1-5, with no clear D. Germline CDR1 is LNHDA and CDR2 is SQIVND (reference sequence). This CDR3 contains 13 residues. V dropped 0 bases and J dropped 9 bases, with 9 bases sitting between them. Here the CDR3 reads CASSIDRSRPQHF. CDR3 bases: TGTGCCAGTAGTATAGATCGGTCACGGCCCCAGCATTTT. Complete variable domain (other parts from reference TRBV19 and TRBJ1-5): DGGITQSPKYLFRKEGQNVTLSCEQNLNHDAMYWYRQDPGQGLRLIYYSQIVNDFQKGDIAEGYSVSREKKESFPLTVTSAQKNPTAFYLCASSIDRSRPQHFGDGTRLSIL.

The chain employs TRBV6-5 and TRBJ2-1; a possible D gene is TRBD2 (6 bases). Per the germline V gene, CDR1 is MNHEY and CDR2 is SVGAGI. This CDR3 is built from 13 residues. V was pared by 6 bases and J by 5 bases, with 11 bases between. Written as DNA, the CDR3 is TGTGCCAGCAGGCGGGACCAAAACAATGAGCAGTTCTTC. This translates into CASRRDQNNEQFF.

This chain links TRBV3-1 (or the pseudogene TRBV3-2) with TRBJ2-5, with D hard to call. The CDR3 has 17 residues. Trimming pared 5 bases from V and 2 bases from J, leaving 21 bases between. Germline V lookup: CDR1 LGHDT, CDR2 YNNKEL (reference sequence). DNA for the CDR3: TGTGCCAGCAGCTACGAGGTAACTTCCACCCCGCAAGAGACCCAGTACTTC. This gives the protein CASSYEVTSTPQETQYF.

The CDR3 loop is CASSQFRSDNSPLHF. The CDR3 DNA sequence: TGTGCCAGCAGCCAATTCAGGTCCGATAATTCACCCCTCCACTTT. The rearrangement uses TRBV3-1 (or the pseudogene TRBV3-2) and TRBJ1-6; D unresolved. The CDR3 extends over 15 amino acids. The germline V and J ends were trimmed by 2 bases and 5 bases, with 10 bases remaining between them. The germline V gene has CDR1 LGHDT and CDR2 YNNKEL (reference sequence).

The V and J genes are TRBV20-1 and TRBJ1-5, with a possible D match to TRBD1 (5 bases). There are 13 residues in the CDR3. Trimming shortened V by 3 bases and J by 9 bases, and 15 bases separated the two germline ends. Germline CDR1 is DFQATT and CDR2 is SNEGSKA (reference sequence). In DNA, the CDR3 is TGCAGTGCTAGTCCGTCAGGGTCTCGGCCCCAGCATTTT. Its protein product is CSASPSGSRPQHF.

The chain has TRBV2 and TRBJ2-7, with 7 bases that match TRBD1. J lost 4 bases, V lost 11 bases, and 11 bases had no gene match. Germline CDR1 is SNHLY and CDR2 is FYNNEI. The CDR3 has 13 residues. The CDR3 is CAARPRGRYEQYF. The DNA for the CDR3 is TGTGCCGCCCGGCCTAGGGGGCGATACGAGCAGTACTTC.

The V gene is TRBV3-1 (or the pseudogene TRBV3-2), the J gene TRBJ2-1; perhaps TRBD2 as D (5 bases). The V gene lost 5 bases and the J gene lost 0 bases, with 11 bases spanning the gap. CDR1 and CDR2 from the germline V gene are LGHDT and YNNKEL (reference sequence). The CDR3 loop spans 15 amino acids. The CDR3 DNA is TGTGCCAGCAGCAACCTAGCAGACTCCTACAATGAGCAGTTCTTC. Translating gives CASSNLADSYNEQFF.

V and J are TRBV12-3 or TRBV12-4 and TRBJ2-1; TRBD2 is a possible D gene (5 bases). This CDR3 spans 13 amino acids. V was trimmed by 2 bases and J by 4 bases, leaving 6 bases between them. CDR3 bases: TGTGCCAGCAGTTTACGGGAATACAATGAGCAGTTCTTC. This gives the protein CASSLREYNEQFF.

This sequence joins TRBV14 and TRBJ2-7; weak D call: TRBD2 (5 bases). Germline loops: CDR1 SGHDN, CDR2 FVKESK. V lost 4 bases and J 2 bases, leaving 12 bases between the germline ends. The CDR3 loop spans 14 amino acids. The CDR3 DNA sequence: TGTGCCAGCAGCCTCACGGAGCGGCCCTACGAGCAGTACTTC. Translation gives CASSLTERPYEQYF.

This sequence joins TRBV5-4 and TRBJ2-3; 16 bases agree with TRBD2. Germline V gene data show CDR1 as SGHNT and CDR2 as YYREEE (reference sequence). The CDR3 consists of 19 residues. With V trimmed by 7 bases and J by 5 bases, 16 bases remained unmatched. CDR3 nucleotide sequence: TGTGCCAGCGCATCCGGGACTAGCGGGGGGGCCCTAATTGGAGATACGCAGTATTTT. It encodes CASASGTSGGALIGDTQYF.

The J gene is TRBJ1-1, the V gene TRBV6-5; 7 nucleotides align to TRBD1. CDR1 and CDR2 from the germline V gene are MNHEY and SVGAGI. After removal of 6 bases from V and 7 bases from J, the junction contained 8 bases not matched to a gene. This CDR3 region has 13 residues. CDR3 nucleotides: TGTGCCAGCAGACGACAGGGTGCGTTTGAAGCTTTCTTT. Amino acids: CASRRQGAFEAFF.

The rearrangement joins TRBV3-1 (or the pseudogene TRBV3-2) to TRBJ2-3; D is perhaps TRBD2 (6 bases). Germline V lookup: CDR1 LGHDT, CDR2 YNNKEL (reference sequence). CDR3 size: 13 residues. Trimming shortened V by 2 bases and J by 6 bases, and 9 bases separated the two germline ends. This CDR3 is CASSQPGLDTQYF. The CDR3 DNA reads TGTGCCAGCAGCCAACCGGGACTTGATACGCAGTATTTT.

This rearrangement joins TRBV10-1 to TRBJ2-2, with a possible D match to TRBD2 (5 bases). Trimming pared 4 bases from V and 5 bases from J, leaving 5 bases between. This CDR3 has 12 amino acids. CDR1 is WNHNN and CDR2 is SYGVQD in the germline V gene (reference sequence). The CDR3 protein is CASSGGTGELFF. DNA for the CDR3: TGCGCCAGCAGTGGCGGGACCGGGGAGCTGTTTTTT.

In nucleotides, the CDR3 is TGCAGTGCTAGTGTCCCGACAGGGGGCAATCAGCCCCAGCATTTT. Its protein product is CSASVPTGGNQPQHF. The chain recombines TRBV20-1 with TRBJ1-5; 8 positions match TRBD1. Trimming took 3 bases from V and 2 from J; bases not matched to a gene: 6. CDR3 length: 15 amino acids. CDR1 and CDR2 (germline): DFQATT, SNEGSKA (reference sequence).

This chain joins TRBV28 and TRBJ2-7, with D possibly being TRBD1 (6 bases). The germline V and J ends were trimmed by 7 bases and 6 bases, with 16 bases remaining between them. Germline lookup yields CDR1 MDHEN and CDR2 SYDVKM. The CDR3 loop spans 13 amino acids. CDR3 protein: CASKYRARGEQYF. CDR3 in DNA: TGTGCCAGCAAGTACAGGGCCAGGGGCGAGCAGTACTTC. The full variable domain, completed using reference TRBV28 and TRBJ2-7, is DVKVTQSSRYLVKRTGEKVFLECVQDMDHENMFWYRQDPGLGLRLIYFSYDVKMKEKGDIPEGYSVSREKKERFSLILESASTNQTSMYLCASKYRARGEQYFGPGTRLTVT.

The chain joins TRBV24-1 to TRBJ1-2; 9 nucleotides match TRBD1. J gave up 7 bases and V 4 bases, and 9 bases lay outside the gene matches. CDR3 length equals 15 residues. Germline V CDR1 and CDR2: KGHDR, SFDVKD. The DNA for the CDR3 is TGTGCCACCAGTGACACCGGGACAGGGAACCCTGGCTACACCTTC. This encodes CATSDTGTGNPGYTF.

The CDR3 DNA reads as TGTGCCAGCAGCGTAGTGCCGGGTTGGGAGAAAACGCAGTATTTT. Translated: CASSVVPGWEKTQYF. The V and J genes are TRBV9 and TRBJ2-3; TRBD2 might be the D (5 bases). CDR3 length: 15 amino acids. In germline, CDR1 is SGDLS, CDR2 YYNGEE. Trimming took off 0 bases at V and 9 bases at J, with 17 bases between the two ends.

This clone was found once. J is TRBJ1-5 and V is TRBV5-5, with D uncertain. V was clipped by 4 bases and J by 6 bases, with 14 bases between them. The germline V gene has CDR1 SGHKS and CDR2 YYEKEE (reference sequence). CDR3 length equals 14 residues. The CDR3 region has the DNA TGTGCCAGCAGCCATCGGGGATTGGGTCAGCCCCAGCATTTT. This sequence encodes CASSHRGLGQPQHF.

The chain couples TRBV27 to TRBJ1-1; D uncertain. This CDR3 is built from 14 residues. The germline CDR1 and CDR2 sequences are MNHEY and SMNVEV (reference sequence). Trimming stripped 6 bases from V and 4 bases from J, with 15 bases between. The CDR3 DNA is TGTGCCAGCAGAACCGGTGATGGTGGCACTGAAGCTTTCTTT. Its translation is CASRTGDGGTEAFF.

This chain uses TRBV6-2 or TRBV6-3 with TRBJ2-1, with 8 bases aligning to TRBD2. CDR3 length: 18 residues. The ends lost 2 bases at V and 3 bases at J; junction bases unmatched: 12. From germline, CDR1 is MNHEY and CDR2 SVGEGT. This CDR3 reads CASSYVQAGGYFYNEQFF. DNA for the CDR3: TGTGCCAGCAGTTACGTTCAGGCGGGGGGCTATTTCTACAATGAGCAGTTCTTC.

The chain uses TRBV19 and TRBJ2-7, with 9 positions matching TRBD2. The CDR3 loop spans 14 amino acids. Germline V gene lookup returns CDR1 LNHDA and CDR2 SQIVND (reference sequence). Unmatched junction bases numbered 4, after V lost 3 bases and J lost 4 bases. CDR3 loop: CASSMASGVYEQYF. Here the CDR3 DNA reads TGTGCCAGTAGTATGGCTAGCGGGGTATACGAGCAGTACTTC.

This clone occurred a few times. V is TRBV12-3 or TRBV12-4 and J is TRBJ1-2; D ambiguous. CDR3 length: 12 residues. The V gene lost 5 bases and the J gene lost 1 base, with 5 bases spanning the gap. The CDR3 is CASSQINYGYTF. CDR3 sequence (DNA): TGTGCCAGCAGTCAGATTAACTATGGCTACACCTTC.

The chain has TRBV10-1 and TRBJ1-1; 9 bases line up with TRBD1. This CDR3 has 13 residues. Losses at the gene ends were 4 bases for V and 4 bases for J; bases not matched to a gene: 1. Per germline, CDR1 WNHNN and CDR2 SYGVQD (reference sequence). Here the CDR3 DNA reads TGCGCCAGCAGTGTGGGACAGGGCACTGAAGCTTTCTTT. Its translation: CASSVGQGTEAFF.

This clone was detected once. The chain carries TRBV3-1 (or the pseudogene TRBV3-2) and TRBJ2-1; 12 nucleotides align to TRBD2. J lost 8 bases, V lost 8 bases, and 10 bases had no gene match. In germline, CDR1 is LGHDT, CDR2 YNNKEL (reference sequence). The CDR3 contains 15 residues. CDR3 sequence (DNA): TGTGCCAGCGCGCCCCAGACTAGCGGGGGCTATGAGCAGTTCTTC. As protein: CASAPQTSGGYEQFF.

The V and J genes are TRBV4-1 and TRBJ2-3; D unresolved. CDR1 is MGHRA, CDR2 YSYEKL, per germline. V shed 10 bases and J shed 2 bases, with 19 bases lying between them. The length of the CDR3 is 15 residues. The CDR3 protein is CATAKALLFTDTQYF. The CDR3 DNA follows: TGCGCCACCGCAAAGGCACTACTGTTCACAGATACGCAGTATTTT.

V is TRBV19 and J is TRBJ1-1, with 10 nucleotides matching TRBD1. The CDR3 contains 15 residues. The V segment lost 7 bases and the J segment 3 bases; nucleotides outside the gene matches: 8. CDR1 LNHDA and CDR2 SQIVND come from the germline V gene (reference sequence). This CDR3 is CASNDRGREDTEAFF. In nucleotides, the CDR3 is TGTGCCAGTAACGACAGGGGGCGAGAGGACACTGAAGCTTTCTTT.